This TCR beta chain was found in a study of CXCR3-negative and CXCR3-positive naive CD8 T cells. Study information: Each library held about 1.5 +/- 0.3 million TRB reads, 120 million to 150 million in total.

The study's findings and limits: CXCR3-positive naive cells had more hydrophobic TRB CDR3s than CXCR3-negative naive cells. The study inferred TCR strength from TRB CDR3 properties and found comparable surface CD5 between naive subsets. Cryopreservation partially lowered CXCR3 expression, so most assays used fresh PBMCs.

The libraries of TRB cDNA were prepared using 5' RACE with UMI labels. TCRdb re-called the 5' RACE reads and shows each CDR3 protein once, DNA omitted. The sample's table shows 84,000 or so distinct CDR3 sequences. The length of the CDR3 is 12 residues. Germline CDR1 MDHEN, CDR2 SYDVKM. Of note for this clonotype: What it binds is unknown.

Researchers reported sorting every CD8+ T cell subset in triplicate, 300,000 cells per sort. The gene calls are TRBV28 and TRBJ2-3. This clonotype originated in a human donor in good health. Some clones in this sample may be carry-over from other donors' samples. Sequencing was carried out using naive CXCR3+ CD8+ T cells from blood. Specified subset: CD45RO-CCR7+CD27+CD95- naive CD8+ T cells expressing CXCR3 (TNR3+). CDR3 sequence reads: CASGLSADTQYF.